Listed here are 31 T cell receptor beta chains from one sample, sequenced in a study of OX40 agonist ivuxolimab in advanced cancers. Sequenced by immunoSEQ multiplex PCR; TCRdb stores in-frame clones only, minus some. The table includes roughly 110,000 clones, 90% detected once. Material: CD4+ or CD8+ T cells sorted from blood, obtained in a trial of the OX40 agonist ivuxolimab. The receptor source for this set is an adult with an advanced solid tumor such as melanoma, head and neck, liver or kidney cancer.

This clone was counted once. V gene TRBV6-1 combines with J gene TRBJ2-4; the D gene is possibly TRBD1 (6 bases). The CDR3 length is 14 residues. V was pared by 0 bases and J by 8 bases, with 11 bases between. Germline V lookup: CDR1 MNHNS, CDR2 SASEGT. CDR3: CASSEALRGDIQYF. DNA of the CDR3: TGTGCCAGCAGTGAAGCGCTCAGGGGAGACATTCAGTACTTC.

The genes are TRBV6-6 and TRBJ1-5; 7 bases agree with TRBD1. Unmatched junction bases numbered 8, after V lost 5 bases and J lost 4 bases. The germline gives CDR1 MNHNY, CDR2 SVGAGI (reference sequence). The length of the CDR3 is 15 residues. The CDR3: CASSTPGQRNQPQHF. In DNA, the CDR3 is TGTGCCAGCAGTACTCCGGGACAGCGAAATCAGCCCCAGCATTTT.

V gene TRBV7-8 combines with J gene TRBJ2-1; 10 bases match TRBD2. This CDR3 has 16 amino acids. CDR1 and CDR2 from the germline V gene are SGHVS and FQNEAQ. The V gene end was trimmed by 5 bases and the J gene end by 10 bases; junction bases not matched to a gene: 14. The CDR3 coding sequence is TGTGCCAGCAGCGTCCTCGGGACTAGCGCCTCCTGGGAGCAGTTCTTC. Residues: CASSVLGTSASWEQFF. Full variable domain (outside the CDR3, taken from reference TRBV7-8 and TRBJ2-1): GAGVSQSPRYKVAKRGQDVALRCDPISGHVSLFWYQQALGQGPEFLTYFQNEAQLDKSGLPSDRFFAERPEGSVSTLKIQRTQQEDSAVYLCASSVLGTSASWEQFFGPGTRLTVL.

Comment on this clone: Other DNA sequences in the same sample also yield this CDR3. The rearrangement uses TRBV2 and TRBJ1-1; D is unresolved. V was pared by 2 bases and J by 1 base, with 5 bases between. Germline-derived CDR1 and CDR2 are SNHLY and FYNNEI. The CDR3 runs to 13 residues. The CDR3 reads CASSERGNTEAFF. The DNA of the CDR3 is TGTGCCAGCAGTGAACGAGGGAACACTGAAGCTTTCTTT. The full variable domain, completed using reference TRBV2 and TRBJ1-1, is EPEVTQTPSHQVTQMGQEVILRCVPISNHLYFYWYRQILGQKVEFLVSFYNNEISEKSEIFDDQFSVERPDGSNFTLKIRSTKLEDSAMYFCASSERGNTEAFFGQGTRLTVV.

The chain combines TRBV30 with TRBJ2-1; 13 bases are shared with TRBD2. The germline CDR1 and CDR2 sequences are GTSNPN and SVGIG (reference sequence). The CDR3 runs 13 residues. With 4 bases clipped from V and 15 bases from J, the junction kept 9 bases outside the gene matches. The CDR3 protein is CAWMRTSGGERFF. For the CDR3, the DNA is TGTGCCTGGATGCGCACTAGCGGGGGGGAGAGGTTCTTC.

The chain uses TRBV20-1 and TRBJ1-1; D gene ambiguous. Trimming stripped 5 bases from V and 5 bases from J, with 9 bases between. The CDR3 sequence is 11 residues long. Germline V CDR1 and CDR2: DFQATT, SNEGSKA (reference sequence). The CDR3 DNA follows: TGCAGTGCTGGACGGTTGACTGAAGCTTTCTTT. Protein product: CSAGRLTEAFF.

The chain links TRBV7-9 to TRBJ2-2; a possible D gene is TRBD2 (6 bases). V was trimmed by 5 bases and J by 2 bases, leaving 18 bases between them. The germline CDR1 and CDR2 sequences are SEHNR and FQNEAQ (reference sequence). This CDR3 contains 17 residues. The CDR3 spells CASSRSEGGGNTGELFF. DNA of the CDR3: TGTGCCAGCAGCCGCTCTGAGGGAGGAGGTAACACCGGGGAGCTGTTTTTT.

The chain is built from TRBV11-2 and TRBJ2-2, with 7 bases aligning to TRBD1. Germline CDR1 SGHAT, CDR2 FQNNGV. V lost 5 bases, J lost 6 bases, and 3 bases stayed unmatched. The CDR3 has 13 amino acids. For the CDR3, the DNA is TGTGCCAGCAGCATACAGGGGCCCGGGGAGCTGTTTTTT. Its protein product is CASSIQGPGELFF. The entire variable domain, with the rest obtained from reference TRBV11-2 and TRBJ2-2, is as follows: EAGVAQSPRYKIIEKRQSVAFWCNPISGHATLYWYQQILGQGPKLLIQFQNNGVVDDSQLPKDRFSAERLKGVDSTLKIQPAKLEDSAVYLCASSIQGPGELFFGEGSRLTVL.

The rearrangement uses TRBV18 and TRBJ2-7; tentative D call: TRBD1 (5 bases). The length of the CDR3 is 16 residues. Trimming stripped 1 base from V and 6 bases from J, with 19 bases between. The germline CDR1 and CDR2 sequences are KGHSH and LQKENI. The CDR3 reads CASSPLTGSSSGEQYF. The CDR3 DNA sequence: TGTGCCAGCTCACCACTCACAGGTTCGTCCTCGGGCGAGCAGTACTTC.

The rearrangement uses TRBV30 and TRBJ1-6, with D perhaps TRBD1 (6 bases). The germline V and J ends were trimmed by 1 base and 7 bases, with 14 bases remaining between them. Germline CDR1 is GTSNPN and CDR2 is SVGIG (reference sequence). This CDR3 is 15 amino acids long. The CDR3 nucleotides read TGTGCCTGGAGTGCAGGGGTGGTTAAGAATTCACCCCTCCACTTT. It codes for CAWSAGVVKNSPLHF.

The gene calls are TRBV30 and TRBJ1-3; the D is unclear. The CDR3 spans 13 residues. Per the germline V gene, CDR1 is GTSNPN and CDR2 is SVGIG (reference sequence). Trimming stripped 2 bases from V and 0 bases from J, with 5 bases between. The CDR3 sequence is CAWSTYSGNTIYF. CDR3 bases: TGTGCCTGGAGTACTTACTCTGGAAACACCATATATTTT.

The CDR3 loop reads CASSSYHGTSGGNTGELFF. In DNA form, the CDR3 reads TGTGCCAGCAGTTCCTACCACGGGACTAGCGGGGGGAACACCGGGGAGCTGTTTTTT. This rearrangement joins TRBV28 to TRBJ2-2; 14 nucleotides align to TRBD2. With V trimmed by 4 bases and J by 1 base, 8 bases remained unmatched. Per germline, CDR1 MDHEN and CDR2 SYDVKM. The CDR3 covers 19 residues. The variable domain in full, with the rest retrieved from reference TRBV28 and TRBJ2-2, is DVKVTQSSRYLVKRTGEKVFLECVQDMDHENMFWYRQDPGLGLRLIYFSYDVKMKEKGDIPEGYSVSREKKERFSLILESASTNQTSMYLCASSSYHGTSGGNTGELFFGEGSRLTVL.

CDR3 coding DNA: TGTGCCAGCAGCCGCTCCTCAGGGTACACTGAAGCTTTCTTT. This codes for CASSRSSGYTEAFF. The J gene is TRBJ1-1, the V gene TRBV28; possible D gene TRBD1, 5 bases. In germline, CDR1 is MDHEN, CDR2 SYDVKM. Trimming took off 6 bases at V and 3 bases at J, with 14 bases between the two ends. CDR3 size: 14 residues.

The gene calls are TRBV6-5 and TRBJ1-2; 7 bases fit TRBD1. Unmatched junction bases numbered 3, after V lost 4 bases and J lost 7 bases. CDR3 size: 12 residues. Germline CDR1 MNHEY, CDR2 SVGAGI. The CDR3 DNA reads as TGTGCCAGCAGTTTCGGGACAGCTGGCTACACCTTC. It is translated as CASSFGTAGYTF.

The V call is TRBV7-2, the J call TRBJ2-3; D is ambiguous. The CDR3 sequence is 16 residues long. Trimming left V 4 bases short and J 10 bases short, with 24 bases between. Per germline, CDR1 SGHTA and CDR2 FQGNSA. The CDR3 DNA reads TGTGCCAGCAGCTCTCAGGTGTTAGCCCGCCCGTTGGCGCAGTATTTT. Its translation: CASSSQVLARPLAQYF. Full variable domain (missing parts from reference TRBV7-2 and TRBJ2-3): GAGVSQSPSNKVTEKGKDVELRCDPISGHTALYWYRQSLGQGLEFLIYFQGNSAPDKSGLPSDRFSAERTGGSVSTLTIQRTQQEDSAVYLCASSSQVLARPLAQYFGPGTRLTVL.

This chain links TRBV5-6 with TRBJ2-7; TRBD1 matches 8 bases. After removal of 5 bases from V and 0 bases from J, the junction contained 10 bases not matched to a gene. CDR3 length equals 16 residues. The V gene's germline CDR1 is SGHDT and CDR2 YYEEEE. This chain's CDR3 is CASSTALGTGSYEQYF. CDR3 coding DNA: TGTGCCAGCAGTACAGCTTTAGGGACAGGCTCCTACGAGCAGTACTTC.

V and J are TRBV19 and TRBJ2-7, with unresolved D. Germline V gene sequence: CDR1 LNHDA, CDR2 SQIVND (reference sequence). The CDR3 consists of 17 residues. The germline V and J ends were trimmed by 3 bases and 2 bases, with 20 bases remaining between them. CDR3 nucleotide sequence: TGTGCCAGTAGTATCACCGCAGACATTCACCCTCCCTACGAGCAGTACTTC. This codes for CASSITADIHPPYEQYF.

This clone was counted between two and nine times. The CDR3 reads CASRPWTADSPLHF. DNA of the CDR3: TGTGCCAGCAGACCCTGGACAGCTGATTCACCCCTCCACTTT. V usage is TRBV27 and J usage is TRBJ1-6, with a tentative D call TRBD1 (6 bases). Germline V lookup: CDR1 MNHEY, CDR2 SMNVEV (reference sequence). The CDR3 sequence is 14 residues long. V dropped 6 bases and J dropped 8 bases, with 14 bases sitting between them.

In this sample, this clone turned up once. V usage is TRBV7-2 and J usage is TRBJ1-2; TRBD1 matches at 11 bases. The CDR3 has 14 amino acids. Per germline, CDR1 SGHTA and CDR2 FQGNSA. Trimming cost V 5 bases and J 8 bases; bases outside gene matches: 7. The CDR3 region has the DNA TGTGCCAGCAGCCCCGTGGACAGGGGGCACGGCTACACCTTC. This encodes CASSPVDRGHGYTF.

The chain combines TRBV28 with TRBJ2-3; D unclear. The germline V gene encodes CDR1 MDHEN and CDR2 SYDVKM. Trimming removed 5 bases at V and 1 base at J, with 10 bases between. This CDR3 has 14 amino acids. The CDR3 coding sequence is TGTGCCAGCAGTCTGGCCCCGCGCACAGATACGCAGTATTTT. Protein sequence: CASSLAPRTDTQYF.

The chain joins TRBV7-9 to TRBJ2-1, with D unresolved. The V end lost 6 bases, the J end lost 8 bases, and 23 bases lay between the germline ends. The CDR3 is made up of 16 amino acids. Germline V gene data show CDR1 as SEHNR and CDR2 as FQNEAQ (reference sequence). The CDR3 is CASSPPQATGTDEQFF. The CDR3, as DNA: TGTGCCAGCAGTCCTCCCCAGGCTACCGGAACGGATGAGCAGTTCTTC.

The chain combines TRBV10-2 with TRBJ1-4; D ambiguous. V gave up 2 bases and J gave up 7 bases, with 5 bases separating them. This CDR3 has 12 residues. Germline V CDR1 and CDR2: WSHSY, SAAADI. The CDR3 spells CASSEIVEKLFF. CDR3 bases: TGCGCCAGCAGTGAGATCGTTGAAAAACTGTTTTTT.

V gene TRBV7-2 combines with J gene TRBJ2-1; TRBD2 is a possible D gene (7 bases). Per germline, CDR1 SGHTA and CDR2 FQGNSA. V was trimmed by 4 bases and J by 9 bases, leaving 22 bases between them. The CDR3 extends over 16 amino acids. In DNA, the CDR3 is TGTGCCAGCAGCTCCTCTAGGGGGGGAAGGCGACGTGAGCAGTTCTTC. The encoded protein is CASSSSRGGRRREQFF.

The CDR3 nucleotides read TGTGCCAGCAGTGAGGGGGCTAGCACAGATACGCAGTATTTT. Its protein is CASSEGASTDTQYF. The chain couples TRBV6-1 to TRBJ2-3, with D possibly being TRBD1 (6 bases). CDR3 length equals 14 residues. CDR1 MNHNS and CDR2 SASEGT come from the germline V gene. V shed 3 bases and J shed 0 bases, with 7 bases lying between them.

Worth noting for this clone: A read error may account for a junction end that differs from germline. The rearrangement uses TRBV11-2 and TRBJ2-7; 7 bases agree with TRBD1. The length of the CDR3 is 12 residues. Germline loops: CDR1 SGHAT, CDR2 FQNNGV. The CDR3 nucleotides are TGTGCCAGCAGCCCCGAGGTGGGGACAGCAAAATTC. Its protein product is CASSPEVGTAKF.

The chain uses TRBV10-2 and TRBJ1-5; the D is unclear. Trimming stripped 1 base from V and 4 bases from J, with 2 bases between. The CDR3 sequence is 12 residues long. CDR1 is WSHSY, CDR2 SAAADI, per germline. CDR3 bases: TGCGCCAGCAGTGAGTGGAATCAGCCCCAGCATTTT. Its protein product is CASSEWNQPQHF.

The J gene is TRBJ1-2, the V gene TRBV7-3; D is ambiguous. CDR3 length: 14 amino acids. Trimming left V 5 bases short and J 6 bases short, with 16 bases between. Germline V gene sequence: CDR1 SGHTA, CDR2 FQGTGA. The CDR3 loop is CASSPGPSLDGYTF. The CDR3 region has the DNA TGTGCCAGCAGCCCGGGCCCTTCATTAGATGGCTACACCTTC.

This clone was counted a single time. The J gene is TRBJ2-7, the V gene TRBV6-1; 10 nucleotides align to TRBD2. Per germline, CDR1 MNHNS and CDR2 SASEGT. Losses at the gene ends were 6 bases for V and 7 bases for J; bases not matched to a gene: 9. The CDR3 is 14 residues long. CDR3 protein: CASRYSGGFGEQYF. The CDR3 DNA sequence: TGTGCCAGCAGGTATAGCGGGGGGTTCGGGGAGCAGTACTTC.

J is TRBJ2-5 and V is TRBV11-2; D is undetermined. The germline CDR1 and CDR2 sequences are SGHAT and FQNNGV. Trimming removed 1 base at V and 5 bases at J, with 17 bases between. This CDR3 region has 16 residues. The CDR3 DNA is TGTGCCAGCAGCTTAGTTGGCGGCAGGTCTGGGGAGACCCAGTACTTC. Residues: CASSLVGGRSGETQYF.

The chain uses TRBV7-2 and TRBJ1-2; no reliable D call. Germline CDR1 and CDR2: SGHTA and FQGNSA. V was pared by 3 bases and J by 3 bases, with 14 bases between. CDR3 length equals 15 residues. CDR3 in DNA: TGTGCCAGCAGCTTCCCCCACCAGACGGACTATGGCTACACCTTC. It specifies CASSFPHQTDYGYTF.

The rearrangement links TRBV7-2 to TRBJ2-1; TRBD2 aligns across 7 bases. Germline V gives CDR1 SGHTA, CDR2 FQGNSA. The CDR3 is made up of 19 amino acids. V lost 5 bases to trimming and J lost 0 bases; unmatched junction nucleotides: 16. The CDR3 region has the DNA TGTGCCAGCAGCACACCGACTAGCAGGATACAGAGCTCCTACAATGAGCAGTTCTTC. Protein sequence: CASSTPTSRIQSSYNEQFF. Full variable domain (remainder filled in from reference TRBV7-2 and TRBJ2-1): GAGVSQSPSNKVTEKGKDVELRCDPISGHTALYWYRQSLGQGLEFLIYFQGNSAPDKSGLPSDRFSAERTGGSVSTLTIQRTQQEDSAVYLCASSTPTSRIQSSYNEQFFGPGTRLTVL.